This TCR beta chain is from a study of response to subunit inactivated influenza vaccine. TCRdb ran MiXCR on the RT-PCR reads and lists one entry per CDR3 protein. This repertoire shows about 650,000 distinct CDR3 sequences, approximately 15% found once; its top ten account for more than 9%. CDR3 size: 14 residues. The V gene lost 4 bases and the J gene lost 9 bases, with 17 bases spanning the gap. Germline CDR1 is SGHRS and CDR2 is YFSETQ. The V and J genes are TRBV5-1 and TRBJ2-1; D is possibly TRBD1 or TRBD2 (7 bases each). The TCR sequence derives from a man aged 50 to 59 who received an inactivated influenza vaccine. The sequencing here drew on PBMCs from blood, taken 12 days after vaccination. The DNA for the CDR3 is TGCGCCAGCAGCCAAACAACAGGGGAGGGTGAGCAGTTCTTC. Translating it yields CASSQTTGEGEQFF.